The 23 T cell receptor beta chains below all came from one sample that was sequenced in a study of blood T cell repertoires in COVID-19. TCRdb keeps only in-frame clones here, not all; method: immunoSEQ multiplex PCR. The table records roughly 200,000 clones, approximately 86% of them present only once. Sequenced sample: peripheral blood. All receptors come from a man aged 18 to 29 with active or convalescent COVID-19.

This rearrangement joins TRBV28 to TRBJ2-7; TRBD1 matches 11 bases. In germline, CDR1 is MDHEN, CDR2 SYDVKM. The length of the CDR3 is 16 residues. V lost 3 bases and J lost 5; bases outside the gene matches: 9. The CDR3 bases are TGTGCCAGCAGTTTGGGGACAGGGGGTAGAGCTCACGAGCAGTACTTC. It encodes CASSLGTGGRAHEQYF. Combining the CDR3 with reference TRBV28 and TRBJ2-7 gives the whole variable domain DVKVTQSSRYLVKRTGEKVFLECVQDMDHENMFWYRQDPGLGLRLIYFSYDVKMKEKGDIPEGYSVSREKKERFSLILESASTNQTSMYLCASSLGTGGRAHEQYFGPGTRLTVT.

V gene TRBV18 combines with J gene TRBJ2-7; 10 positions agree with TRBD1. The CDR3 contains 14 residues. V was clipped by 3 bases and J by 4 bases; unmatched bases: 3. Germline V gene lookup returns CDR1 KGHSH and CDR2 LQKENI. CDR3 nucleotide sequence: TGTGCCAGCTCACCCGGGACAGGGGATTACGAGCAGTACTTC. This translates into CASSPGTGDYEQYF.

The V call is TRBV14, the J call TRBJ2-1; 7 bases are a match to TRBD2. Germline assignment: CDR1 SGHDN and CDR2 FVKESK. The J segment lost 9 bases and the V segment lost 3 bases, leaving 14 bases of the junction unmatched. This CDR3 is 16 amino acids long. The CDR3 protein is CASSQGASGPRSEQFF. CDR3 sequence (DNA): TGTGCCAGCAGCCAGGGCGCTAGCGGACCTCGTAGTGAGCAGTTCTTC.

In this sample, this clone turned up a few times. The chain couples TRBV11-2 to TRBJ1-2; the D is unclear. From germline, CDR1 is SGHAT and CDR2 FQNNGV. V lost 0 bases to trimming and J lost 8 bases, with 10 bases between them. CDR3 length equals 13 residues. The CDR3 region is CASSLEQLGGYTF. CDR3 nucleotide sequence: TGTGCCAGCAGCTTAGAACAGCTGGGCGGCTACACCTTC.

This rearrangement joins TRBV2 to TRBJ2-7, with no clear D. Trimming removed 4 bases at V and 4 bases at J, with 11 bases between. Germline V gene lookup returns CDR1 SNHLY and CDR2 FYNNEI. The CDR3 is 13 amino acids. The CDR3 is CASSGSARYEQYF. CDR3 nucleotides: TGTGCCAGCAGTGGATCCGCACGGTACGAGCAGTACTTC.

The rearrangement uses TRBV7-3 and TRBJ1-1; 7 bases line up with TRBD1. J gave up 5 bases and V 0 bases, and 3 bases lay outside the gene matches. Per the germline V gene, CDR1 is SGHTA and CDR2 is FQGTGA. The CDR3 runs to 14 residues. The CDR3 reads CASSLTRDRTEAFF. The CDR3, as DNA: TGTGCCAGCAGCTTAACTCGGGACAGAACTGAAGCTTTCTTT.

The chain combines TRBV27 with TRBJ2-3; TRBD2 is a possible D gene (5 bases). The CDR3 is 15 residues long. V was cut by 2 bases and J by 4 bases, with 13 bases left in between. CDR1 is MNHEY and CDR2 is SMNVEV in the germline V gene (reference sequence). The CDR3 DNA reads TGTGCCAGCAGTTTAGAGGCTCGGGGATCAGATACGCAGTATTTT. As protein: CASSLEARGSDTQYF.

The sample holds many counts of this clone. The chain employs TRBV7-9 and TRBJ2-2; D perhaps matches TRBD1 (6 bases). Trimming took off 9 bases at V and 6 bases at J, with 17 bases between the two ends. Germline V CDR1 and CDR2: SEHNR, FQNEAQ (reference sequence). The CDR3 covers 14 residues. In DNA form, the CDR3 reads TGTGCCAGTTTCAGGGGCGCCGGGCCCGGGGAGCTGTTTTTT. Translated: CASFRGAGPGELFF. The whole variable domain, remainder taken from reference TRBV7-9 and TRBJ2-2, is DTGVSQNPRHKITKRGQNVTFRCDPISEHNRLYWYRQTLGQGPEFLTYFQNEAQLEKSRLLSDRFSAERPKGSFSTLEIQRTEQGDSAMYLCASFRGAGPGELFFGEGSRLTVL.

The rearrangement joins TRBV27 to TRBJ1-5; D unclear. V was shortened by 0 bases and J by 3 bases, with 12 bases between the two germline ends. This CDR3 has 16 amino acids. Germline V gives CDR1 MNHEY, CDR2 SMNVEV (reference sequence). The CDR3 bases are TGTGCCAGCAGTTTATCCACAGAGACCTCCAATCAGCCCCAGCATTTT. Translating it yields CASSLSTETSNQPQHF.

This chain connects TRBV27 to TRBJ1-1; TRBD1 might be the D (6 bases). The CDR3 covers 16 residues. V gave up 5 bases and J gave up 1 base, with 17 bases separating them. CDR1 is MNHEY and CDR2 is SMNVEV in the germline V gene (reference sequence). This CDR3 reads CASSVIPGAKNTEAFF. CDR3 nucleotide sequence: TGTGCCAGCAGTGTAATACCAGGGGCCAAGAACACTGAAGCTTTCTTT.

The rearrangement links TRBV11-2 to TRBJ1-2; no definite D call. The CDR3 is 15 amino acids. The germline CDR1 and CDR2 sequences are SGHAT and FQNNGV. Between the trimmed V and J ends, which lost 7 bases and 1 base, there was a span of 16 bases. The CDR3 is CASTPIIGSNYGYTF. CDR3 DNA sequence: TGTGCCAGCACCCCTATTATTGGGAGTAACTATGGCTACACCTTC.

J is TRBJ2-1 and V is TRBV19; 8 bases agree with TRBD1. The CDR3 extends over 16 amino acids. CDR1 is LNHDA, CDR2 SQIVND, per germline (reference sequence). Unmatched junction bases numbered 10, after V lost 1 base and J lost 8 bases. CDR3 sequence reads: CASSIVSGGATDEQFF. The DNA for the CDR3 is TGTGCCAGTAGTATAGTCTCAGGGGGCGCGACCGATGAGCAGTTCTTC.

The chain recombines TRBV5-1 with TRBJ1-1, with 7 bases aligning to TRBD1. Trimming at V came to 4 bases and at J to 1 base, leaving 4 bases not matched to a gene. This CDR3 is built from 14 residues. The germline V gene encodes CDR1 SGHRS and CDR2 YFSETQ. CDR3 nucleotide sequence: TGCGCCAGCAGCCTGGGACAGACGAACACTGAAGCTTTCTTT. Translation: CASSLGQTNTEAFF.

The chain recombines TRBV28 with TRBJ2-7; TRBD2 aligns across 10 bases. The CDR3 is 14 residues long. Per the germline V gene, CDR1 is MDHEN and CDR2 is SYDVKM. Trimming took 10 bases from V and 2 from J; bases not matched to a gene: 8. Here the CDR3 DNA reads TGTGCCATCGCCGCACTAGCGGGAACCTACGAGCAGTACTTC. Translating it yields CAIAALAGTYEQYF.

The J gene is TRBJ2-1, the V gene TRBV28; TRBD2 is a possible D gene (6 bases). The CDR3 runs to 16 residues. Germline V lookup: CDR1 MDHEN, CDR2 SYDVKM. Trimming took off 5 bases at V and 2 bases at J, with 16 bases between the two ends. Here the CDR3 DNA reads TGTGCCAGCAGTGGGAGTAGCGGAGGCCCCTACAATGAGCAGTTCTTC. It is translated as CASSGSSGGPYNEQFF. The full variable domain, with the rest looked up from reference TRBV28 and TRBJ2-1, is DVKVTQSSRYLVKRTGEKVFLECVQDMDHENMFWYRQDPGLGLRLIYFSYDVKMKEKGDIPEGYSVSREKKERFSLILESASTNQTSMYLCASSGSSGGPYNEQFFGPGTRLTVL.

This clone was seen a handful of times. The chain employs TRBV14 and TRBJ2-1; possibly TRBD2 for D (6 bases). Germline CDR1 reads SGHDN; CDR2 reads FVKESK. CDR3 size: 16 residues. V gave up 2 bases and J gave up 1 base, with 12 bases separating them. The CDR3 reads CASSQTGGRSYNEQFF. The CDR3 DNA is TGTGCCAGCAGCCAAACCGGGGGAAGATCCTACAATGAGCAGTTCTTC.

This clone was seen at least ten times. The rearrangement uses TRBV19 and TRBJ2-7, with 12 positions matching TRBD2. In germline, CDR1 is LNHDA, CDR2 SQIVND (reference sequence). Unmatched junction bases numbered 13, after V lost 11 bases and J lost 2 bases. The CDR3 length is 16 residues. The CDR3 nucleotides are TGTGCCTCCGGCCCTAGCGGGAGGGCCTTGACCTACGAGCAGTACTTC. This gives the protein CASGPSGRALTYEQYF.

The V call is TRBV6-5, the J call TRBJ2-7, with a possible D match to TRBD2 (6 bases). The CDR3 runs to 13 residues. The germline V and J ends were trimmed by 8 bases and 6 bases, with 17 bases remaining between them. CDR1 and CDR2 (germline): MNHEY, SVGAGI. The CDR3 loop is CASAQTSYGEQYF. CDR3 bases: TGTGCCAGCGCTCAGACTAGTTACGGCGAGCAGTACTTC.

This clone has just one count. J is TRBJ1-4 and V is TRBV28; 8 nucleotides match TRBD1. J was trimmed by 5 bases and V by 5 bases; bases with no gene match: 7. Looked up from germline, CDR1 is MDHEN and CDR2 is SYDVKM. The CDR3 sequence is 15 residues long. The CDR3: CASSLPQGGNEKLFF. The CDR3 DNA reads TGTGCCAGCAGTCTCCCACAGGGGGGGAATGAAAAACTGTTTTTT. Combining the CDR3 with reference TRBV28 and TRBJ1-4 gives the whole variable domain DVKVTQSSRYLVKRTGEKVFLECVQDMDHENMFWYRQDPGLGLRLIYFSYDVKMKEKGDIPEGYSVSREKKERFSLILESASTNQTSMYLCASSLPQGGNEKLFFGSGTQLSVL.

The rearrangement uses TRBV3-1 (or the pseudogene TRBV3-2) and TRBJ1-1; D remains unclear. With 5 bases removed from V and 1 base from J, the gap between germline ends came to 8 bases. Germline lookup yields CDR1 LGHDT and CDR2 YNNKEL (reference sequence). The CDR3 runs to 13 residues. The CDR3 here is CASSANRNTEAFF. In DNA form, the CDR3 reads TGTGCCAGCAGCGCCAACAGGAACACTGAAGCTTTCTTT.

The chain employs TRBV12-5 and TRBJ2-3; D not certain. The CDR3 is 14 residues long. The V gene's germline CDR1 is LGHNT and CDR2 FRNRAP. Trimming removed 1 base from V and 0 bases from J, with 5 bases in between. The CDR3 is CASGLETSTDTQYF. CDR3 DNA sequence: TGTGCTAGTGGTTTGGAGACTAGCACAGATACGCAGTATTTT.

This chain connects TRBV5-5 to TRBJ1-5; TRBD1 matches 8 bases. The germline gives CDR1 SGHKS, CDR2 YYEKEE (reference sequence). V dropped 3 bases and J dropped 5; count of bases not matched to a gene: 10. There are 16 residues in the CDR3. The CDR3 here is CASSSDRANPDQPQHF. The CDR3 DNA is TGTGCCAGCAGCTCGGACAGGGCGAACCCAGATCAGCCCCAGCATTTT.

The chain couples TRBV7-2 to TRBJ1-6, with 8 bases that match TRBD1. With V trimmed by 5 bases and J by 10 bases, 7 bases remained unmatched. Per the germline V gene, CDR1 is SGHTA and CDR2 is FQGNSA. This CDR3 contains 14 residues. The CDR3 spells CASSPRQGRSPLHF. Here the CDR3 DNA reads TGTGCCAGCAGCCCAAGACAGGGGCGCTCACCCCTCCACTTT.